In this sample, the clone carrying this TCR beta chain turned up once. The data originate from a study of blood T cell repertoires in COVID-19. On the study more broadly: Italy, Spain and the United States were the sources of the convalescent and acute COVID-19 samples. T cells, B-cell-depleted T cells, or PBMCs supplied cDNA or gDNA.

The CDR3 sequence is 13 residues long. Germline V gives CDR1 SGHRS, CDR2 YFSETQ. With 3 bases clipped from V and 4 bases from J, the junction kept 3 bases outside the gene matches. Study processing details: Using reference gene primer amplification, nucleated cell counts were estimated. The data were produced by immunoSEQ multiplex PCR, yet TCRdb's version contains in-frame clones alone and is incomplete. That table is the source of V, J and clone size, and D and trimming were worked out from the DNA. Counted here are hundreds of thousands of clones, approximately 90% occurring once; the ten biggest clones make up more than 0.25%.

Sequenced input: peripheral blood. V is TRBV5-1 and J is TRBJ1-1; 7 nucleotides match TRBD1. The sequence was obtained from a young woman with acute or convalescent COVID-19. CDR3 amino acids: CASSSTGITEAFF. In DNA, the CDR3 is TGCGCCAGCAGCTCGACAGGGATCACTGAAGCTTTCTTT. Full variable domain (missing parts from reference TRBV5-1 and TRBJ1-1): KAGVTQTPRYLIKTRGQQVTLSCSPISGHRSVSWYQQTPGQGLQFLFEYFSETQRNKGNFPGRFSGRQFSNSRSEMNVSTLELGDSALYLCASSSTGITEAFFGQGTRLTVV.